The source of this T cell receptor (beta chain) is a study of cytomegalovirus exposure and HLA in healthy donors. Points from the study as a whole: A few CMV-associated chains proved CMV antigen-specific in vitro. A list of approximately 160 TCR beta chains associated with cytomegalovirus was given. Another analysis was done later, and it associated roughly 15,000 TCR beta sequences with HLA alleles at 0.05 false discovery rate.

Germline loops: CDR1 SNHLY, CDR2 FYNNEI. J gave up 3 bases and V 6 bases, and 11 bases lay outside the gene matches. CDR3 length equals 16 residues. Of note for this clone: As yet, its antigen is unknown.

PCR employed 60 Vbeta and 13 Jbeta primers. Repertoires were generated with immunoSEQ multiplex PCR, while TCRdb's copy carries only in-frame clones and drops some. The sample lists about 160,000 clones; roughly four fifths were seen once. The sample consisted of PBMCs. The chain recombines TRBV2 with TRBJ1-1; TRBD1 matches at 9 bases. This TCR was recovered from a woman aged 40 to 49 in good health and CMV-seronegative. CDR3 sequence reads: CASSLTSWDRDTEAFF. The CDR3 nucleotides read TGTGCCAGCAGCCTAACCTCCTGGGACAGGGACACTGAAGCTTTCTTT.